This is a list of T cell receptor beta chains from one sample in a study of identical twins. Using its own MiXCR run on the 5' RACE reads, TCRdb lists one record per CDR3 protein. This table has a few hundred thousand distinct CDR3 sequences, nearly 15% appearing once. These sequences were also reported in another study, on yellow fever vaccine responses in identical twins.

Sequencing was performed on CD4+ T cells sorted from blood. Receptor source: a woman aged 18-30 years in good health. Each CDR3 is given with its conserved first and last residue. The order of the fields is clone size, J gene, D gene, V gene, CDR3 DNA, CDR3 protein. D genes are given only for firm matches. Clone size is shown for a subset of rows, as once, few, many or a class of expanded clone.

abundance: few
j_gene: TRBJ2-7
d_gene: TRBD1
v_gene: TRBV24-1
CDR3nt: TGTGCCACCAGTGATTCGGGACAGGGGGCCTACGAGCAGTACTTC
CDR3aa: CATSDSGQGAYEQYF

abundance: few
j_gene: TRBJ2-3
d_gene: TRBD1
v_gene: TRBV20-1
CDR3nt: TGCAGTGCCCCCACGCCAGGGGGCGCGTTGACAGATACGCAGTATTTT
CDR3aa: CSAPTPGGALTDTQYF

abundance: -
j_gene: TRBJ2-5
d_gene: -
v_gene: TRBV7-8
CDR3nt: TGTGCCAGCAGCTCCCCACCCAGCCTGAACCAAGAGACCCAGTACTTC
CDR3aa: CASSSPPSLNQETQYF

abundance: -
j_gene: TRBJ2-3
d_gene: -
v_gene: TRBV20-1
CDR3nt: TGCAGTGCTAGCGACGGGACAAGCACAGATACGCAGTATTTT
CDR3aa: CSASDGTSTDTQYF

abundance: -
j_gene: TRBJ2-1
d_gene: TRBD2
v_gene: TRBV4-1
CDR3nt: TGCGCCAGCAGCCAAGACCTCGGGACTAGCCTCTGGAATGAGCAGTTCTTC
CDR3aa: CASSQDLGTSLWNEQFF

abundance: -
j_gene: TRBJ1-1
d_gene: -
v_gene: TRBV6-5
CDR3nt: TGTGCCAGCAGTTACCAGGACACCATGAACACTGAAGCTTTCTTT
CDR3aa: CASSYQDTMNTEAFF

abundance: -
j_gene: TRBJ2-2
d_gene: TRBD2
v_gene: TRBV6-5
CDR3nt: TGTGCCAGCAGTTACTCCTCCGGGAGGCGGGAGCTGTTTTTT
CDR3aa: CASSYSSGRRELFF

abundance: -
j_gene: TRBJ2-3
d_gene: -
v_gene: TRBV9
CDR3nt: TGTGCCAGCCCCATTGTCACGCCCACTAGCACAGATACGCAGTATTTT
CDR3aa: CASPIVTPTSTDTQYF

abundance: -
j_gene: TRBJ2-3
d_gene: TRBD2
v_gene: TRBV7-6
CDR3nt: TGTGCCAGCAGCTTAGCGGTGGCGGGGGGGCCAGATACGCAGTATTTT
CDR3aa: CASSLAVAGGPDTQYF

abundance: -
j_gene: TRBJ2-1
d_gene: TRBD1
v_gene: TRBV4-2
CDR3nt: TGTGCCAGCAGCCAACCGGGACAGGGGGTCGGTGAGCAGTTCTTC
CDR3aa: CASSQPGQGVGEQFF

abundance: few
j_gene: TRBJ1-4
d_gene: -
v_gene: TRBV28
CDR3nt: TGTGCCAGCAGTTTATCGGTTTACGAAAAACTGTTTTTT
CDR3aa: CASSLSVYEKLFF

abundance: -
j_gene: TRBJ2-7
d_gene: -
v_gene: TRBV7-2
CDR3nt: TGTGCCAGCAGCTTAGTTACTCCAGGGTACGAGCAGTACTTC
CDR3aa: CASSLVTPGYEQYF

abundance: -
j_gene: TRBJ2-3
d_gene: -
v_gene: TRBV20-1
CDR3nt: TGCAGTGCTAGTATTCCGACGGGGCAAGCCTTCCACAGACTCGGCACAGATACGCAGTATTTT
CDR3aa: CSASIPTGQAFHRLGTDTQYF

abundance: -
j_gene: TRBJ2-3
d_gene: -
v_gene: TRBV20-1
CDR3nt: TGCAGTGCTGGGGGAACGCAGTATTTT
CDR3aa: CSAGGTQYF

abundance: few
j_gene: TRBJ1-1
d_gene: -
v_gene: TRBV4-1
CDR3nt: TGCGCCAGCAGCCAAGAGTCTCAGGGAAGGAACACTGAAGCTTTCTTT
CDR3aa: CASSQESQGRNTEAFF

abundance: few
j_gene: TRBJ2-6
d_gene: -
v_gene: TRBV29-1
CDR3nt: TGCAGCGTTGTACCGGCGGGGGCCAACGTCCTGACTTTC
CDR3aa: CSVVPAGANVLTF

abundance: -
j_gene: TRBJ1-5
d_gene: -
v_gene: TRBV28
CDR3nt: TGTGCCAGCAGTTTCCTACATGGTCAGCCCCAGCATTTT
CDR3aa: CASSFLHGQPQHF

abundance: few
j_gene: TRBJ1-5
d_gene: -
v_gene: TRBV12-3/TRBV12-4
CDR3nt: TGTGCCAGCAGTGTTATGACAGATAGCAATCAGCCCCAGCATTTT
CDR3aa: CASSVMTDSNQPQHF

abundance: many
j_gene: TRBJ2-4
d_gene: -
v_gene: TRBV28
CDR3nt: TGTGCCAGCAGTCCTGGAACAGTCCTAGCCAAAAACATTCAGTACTTC
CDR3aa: CASSPGTVLAKNIQYF

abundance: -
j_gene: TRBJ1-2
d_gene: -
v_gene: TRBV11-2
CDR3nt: TGTGCCAGCAGCCCCCAGCCCCAATTCTATGGCTACACCTTC
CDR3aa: CASSPQPQFYGYTF

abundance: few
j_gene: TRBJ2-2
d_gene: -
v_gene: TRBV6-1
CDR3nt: TGTGCCAGGGGGGATAACACCGGGGAGCTGTTTTTT
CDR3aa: CARGDNTGELFF

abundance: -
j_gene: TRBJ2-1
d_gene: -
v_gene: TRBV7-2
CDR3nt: TGTGCCAGCAGCTTAGTTATCGTTCTAACGAACAATGAGCAGTTCTTC
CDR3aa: CASSLVIVLTNNEQFF

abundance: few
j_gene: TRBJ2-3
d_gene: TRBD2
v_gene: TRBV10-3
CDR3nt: TGTGCCATCAGACCGACTAGCGCGACGAACCACACAGATACGCAGTATTTT
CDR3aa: CAIRPTSATNHTDTQYF

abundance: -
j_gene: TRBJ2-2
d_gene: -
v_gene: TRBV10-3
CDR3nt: TGTGCCATCAATCTACCCGAGACCGGGGAGCTGTTTTTT
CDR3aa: CAINLPETGELFF

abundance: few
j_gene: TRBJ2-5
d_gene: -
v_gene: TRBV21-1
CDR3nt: TGTGCCAGCAGCCAAGTCGGACAGGCACAAGAGACCCAGTACTTC
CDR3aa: CASSQVGQAQETQYF

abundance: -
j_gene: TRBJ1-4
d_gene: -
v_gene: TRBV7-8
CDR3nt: TGTGCCAGCAGCTCTGTTGAGGGCATGGAGAGTGAAAAACTGTTTTTT
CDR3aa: CASSSVEGMESEKLFF

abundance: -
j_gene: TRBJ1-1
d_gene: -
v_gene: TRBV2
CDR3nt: TGTGCCAGCAGTGAAGTCCGGACATTGAACACTGAAGCTTTCTTT
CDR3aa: CASSEVRTLNTEAFF

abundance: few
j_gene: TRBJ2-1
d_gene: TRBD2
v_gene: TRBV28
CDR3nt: TGTGCCAGCAGCCGAAGGGGCCCTAGCGGGAGATCCTACAATGAGCAGTTCTTC
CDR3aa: CASSRRGPSGRSYNEQFF

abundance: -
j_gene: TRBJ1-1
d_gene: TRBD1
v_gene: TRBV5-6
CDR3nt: TGTGCCAGCAGCTTGGAGGGGGCTCGAGCTTTCTTT
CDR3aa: CASSLEGARAFF

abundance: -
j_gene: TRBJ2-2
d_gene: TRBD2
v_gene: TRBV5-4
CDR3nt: TGTGCCAGCAGGACTAGCGGGAGTTTATCTTCGGGGGAGCTGTTTTTT
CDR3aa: CASRTSGSLSSGELFF

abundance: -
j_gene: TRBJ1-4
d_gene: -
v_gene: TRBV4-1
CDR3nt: TGCGCCAGCAGTTTGCAGACTAGGGAAAAACTGTTTTTT
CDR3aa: CASSLQTREKLFF